This TCR beta chain came from a study of T cell changes during pregnancy in multiple sclerosis. Using immunoSEQ multiplex PCR, the repertoire was profiled, and TCRdb retains in-frame clones only, with some absent. The sample has tens of thousands of clones; roughly 93% are singletons. Sequencing used peripheral blood, obtained in the second trimester of pregnancy. The receptor's source is a female donor with multiple sclerosis, enrolled in a pregnancy study.

The CDR3: CASSPPSGLENGYTF. Here the CDR3 DNA reads TGTGCCAGCAGCCCACCCTCGGGTCTGGAAAATGGCTACACCTTC. J is TRBJ1-2 and V is TRBV7-9; D call uncertain. Germline CDR1 is SEHNR and CDR2 is FQNEAQ (reference sequence). V lost 5 bases, J lost 6 bases, and 19 bases lay in between. The CDR3 totals 15 residues.